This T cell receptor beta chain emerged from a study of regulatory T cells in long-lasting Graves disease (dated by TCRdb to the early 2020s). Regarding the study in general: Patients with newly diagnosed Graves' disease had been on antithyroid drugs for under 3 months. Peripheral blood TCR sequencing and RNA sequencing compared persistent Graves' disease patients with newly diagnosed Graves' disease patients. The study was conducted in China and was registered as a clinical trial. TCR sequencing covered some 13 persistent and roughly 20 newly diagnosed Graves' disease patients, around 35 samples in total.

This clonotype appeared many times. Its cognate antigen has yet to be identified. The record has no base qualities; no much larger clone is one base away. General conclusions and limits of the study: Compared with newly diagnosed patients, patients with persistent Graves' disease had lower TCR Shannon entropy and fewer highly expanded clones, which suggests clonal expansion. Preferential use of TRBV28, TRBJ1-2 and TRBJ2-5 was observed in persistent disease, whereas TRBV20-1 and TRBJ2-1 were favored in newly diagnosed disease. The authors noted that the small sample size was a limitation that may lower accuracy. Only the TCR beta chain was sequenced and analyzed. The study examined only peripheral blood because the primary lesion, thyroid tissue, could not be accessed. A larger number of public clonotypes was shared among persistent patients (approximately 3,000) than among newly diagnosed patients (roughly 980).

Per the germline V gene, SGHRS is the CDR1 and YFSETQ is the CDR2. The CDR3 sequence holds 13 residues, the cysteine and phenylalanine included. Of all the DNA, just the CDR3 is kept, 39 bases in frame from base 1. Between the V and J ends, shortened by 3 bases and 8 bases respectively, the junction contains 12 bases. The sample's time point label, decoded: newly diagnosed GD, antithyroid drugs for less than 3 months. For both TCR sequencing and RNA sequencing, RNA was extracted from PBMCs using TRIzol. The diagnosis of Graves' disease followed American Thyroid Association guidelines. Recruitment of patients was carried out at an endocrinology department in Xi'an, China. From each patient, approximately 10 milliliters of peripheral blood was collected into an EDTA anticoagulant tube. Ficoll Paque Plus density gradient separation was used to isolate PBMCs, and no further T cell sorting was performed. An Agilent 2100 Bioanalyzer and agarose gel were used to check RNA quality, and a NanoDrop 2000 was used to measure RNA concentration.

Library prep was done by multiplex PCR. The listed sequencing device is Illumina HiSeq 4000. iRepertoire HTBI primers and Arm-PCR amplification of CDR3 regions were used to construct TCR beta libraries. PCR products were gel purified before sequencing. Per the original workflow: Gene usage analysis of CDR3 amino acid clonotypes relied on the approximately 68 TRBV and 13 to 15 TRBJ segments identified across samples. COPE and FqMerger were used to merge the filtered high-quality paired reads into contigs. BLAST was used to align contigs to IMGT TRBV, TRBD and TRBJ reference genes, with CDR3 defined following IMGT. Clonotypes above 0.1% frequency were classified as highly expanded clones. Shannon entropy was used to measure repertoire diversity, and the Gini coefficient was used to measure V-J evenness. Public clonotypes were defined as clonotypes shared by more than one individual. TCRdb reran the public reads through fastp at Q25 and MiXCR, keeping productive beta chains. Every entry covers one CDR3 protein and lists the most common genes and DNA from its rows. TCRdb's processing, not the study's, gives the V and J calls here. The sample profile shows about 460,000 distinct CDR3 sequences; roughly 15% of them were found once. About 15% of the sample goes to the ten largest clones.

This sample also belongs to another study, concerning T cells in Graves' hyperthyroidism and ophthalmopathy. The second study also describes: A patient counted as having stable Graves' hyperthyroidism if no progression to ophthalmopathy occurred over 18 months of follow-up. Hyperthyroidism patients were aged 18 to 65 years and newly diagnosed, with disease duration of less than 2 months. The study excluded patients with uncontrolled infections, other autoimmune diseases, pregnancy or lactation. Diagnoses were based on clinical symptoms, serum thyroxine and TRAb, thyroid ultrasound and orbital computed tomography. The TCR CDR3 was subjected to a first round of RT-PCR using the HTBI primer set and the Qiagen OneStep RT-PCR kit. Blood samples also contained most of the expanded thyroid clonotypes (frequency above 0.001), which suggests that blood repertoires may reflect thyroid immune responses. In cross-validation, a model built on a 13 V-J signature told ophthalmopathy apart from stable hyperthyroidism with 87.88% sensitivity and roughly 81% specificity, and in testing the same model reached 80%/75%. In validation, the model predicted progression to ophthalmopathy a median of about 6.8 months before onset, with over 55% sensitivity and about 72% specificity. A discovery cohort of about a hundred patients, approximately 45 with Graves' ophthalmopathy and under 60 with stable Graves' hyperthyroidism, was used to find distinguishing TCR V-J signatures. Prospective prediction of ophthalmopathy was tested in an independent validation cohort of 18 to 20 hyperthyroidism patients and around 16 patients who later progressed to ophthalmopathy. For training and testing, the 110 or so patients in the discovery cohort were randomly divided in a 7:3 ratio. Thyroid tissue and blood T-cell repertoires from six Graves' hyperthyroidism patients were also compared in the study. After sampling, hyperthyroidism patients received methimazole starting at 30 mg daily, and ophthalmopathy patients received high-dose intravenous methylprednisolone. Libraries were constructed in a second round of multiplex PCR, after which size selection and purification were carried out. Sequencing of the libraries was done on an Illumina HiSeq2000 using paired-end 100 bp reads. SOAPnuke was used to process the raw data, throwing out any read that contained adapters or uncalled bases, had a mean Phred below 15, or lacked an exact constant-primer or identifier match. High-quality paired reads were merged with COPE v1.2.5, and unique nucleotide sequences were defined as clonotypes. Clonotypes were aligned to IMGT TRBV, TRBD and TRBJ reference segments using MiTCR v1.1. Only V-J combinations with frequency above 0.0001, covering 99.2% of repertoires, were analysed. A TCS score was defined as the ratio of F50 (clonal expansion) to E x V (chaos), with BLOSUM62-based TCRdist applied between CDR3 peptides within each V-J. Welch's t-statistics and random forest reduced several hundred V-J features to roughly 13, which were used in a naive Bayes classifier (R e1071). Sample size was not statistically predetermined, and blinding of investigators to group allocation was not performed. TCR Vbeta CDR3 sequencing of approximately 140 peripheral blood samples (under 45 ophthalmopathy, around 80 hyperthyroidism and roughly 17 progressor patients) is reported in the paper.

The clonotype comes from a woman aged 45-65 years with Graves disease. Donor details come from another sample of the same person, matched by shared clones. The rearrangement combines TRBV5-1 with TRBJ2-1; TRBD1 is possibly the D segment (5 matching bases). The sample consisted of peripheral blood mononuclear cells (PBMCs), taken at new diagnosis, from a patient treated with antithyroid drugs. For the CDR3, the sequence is CASSSPGIHEQFF. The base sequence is TGCGCCAGCAGCTCCCCAGGGATCCATGAGCAGTTCTTC.